This TCR beta chain comes out of a study of T cell repertoires in cytomegalovirus infection. Study-wide background: An indication of both CMV infection and matching HLA type came from public TCR beta signatures.

Trimming left V 9 bases short and J 5 bases short, with 17 bases between. This CDR3 has 14 amino acids. General study results and limits: Across the ex vivo response, the dominant clonotypes were HLA-C-restricted CMV-specific TCR beta clonotypes.

This clonotype came up a few times. Its antigen is not known. MiXCR, run by TCRdb on the reads, gives a single entry per CDR3 protein. Altogether approximately 280,000 distinct CDR3 sequences are present, about 20% being singletons, with the ten largest covering roughly 20%. Sequences were derived from cultured PBMCs, sampled from culture after CMV antigen stimulation. V and J are TRBV12-3 or TRBV12-4 and TRBJ1-5; D not certain. This sequence originates from a human donor in good health (CMV status not recorded). Some clones in this sample may be carry-over from other donors' samples. This CDR3 reads CASLGVTADQPQHF. The CDR3, as DNA: TGTGCCAGTTTGGGTGTAACAGCAGATCAGCCCCAGCATTTT.